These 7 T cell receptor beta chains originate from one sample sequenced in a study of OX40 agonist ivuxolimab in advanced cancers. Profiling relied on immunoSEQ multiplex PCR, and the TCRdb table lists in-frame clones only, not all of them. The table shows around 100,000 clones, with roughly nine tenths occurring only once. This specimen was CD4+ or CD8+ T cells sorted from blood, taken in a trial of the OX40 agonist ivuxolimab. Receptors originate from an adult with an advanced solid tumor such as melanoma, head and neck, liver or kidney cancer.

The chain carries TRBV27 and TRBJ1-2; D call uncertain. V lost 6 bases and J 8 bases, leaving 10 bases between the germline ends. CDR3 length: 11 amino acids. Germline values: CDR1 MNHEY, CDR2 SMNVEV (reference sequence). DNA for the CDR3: TGTGCCAGCAGGGGTGGATACGGCTACACCTTC. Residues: CASRGGYGYTF.

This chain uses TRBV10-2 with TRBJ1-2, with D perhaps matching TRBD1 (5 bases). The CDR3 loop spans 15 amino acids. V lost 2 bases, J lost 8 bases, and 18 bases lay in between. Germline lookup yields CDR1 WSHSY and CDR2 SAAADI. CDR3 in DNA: TGCGCCAGCAGTGAGCCCTGGGGGAGCCTATTGGGCTACACCTTC. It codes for CASSEPWGSLLGYTF.

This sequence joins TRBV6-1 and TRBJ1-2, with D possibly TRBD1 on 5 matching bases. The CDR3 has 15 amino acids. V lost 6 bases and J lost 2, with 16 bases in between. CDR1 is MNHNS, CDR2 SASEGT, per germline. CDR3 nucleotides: TGTGCCAGCAGGGTCCAGGGAGCGCAGAACTATGGCTACACCTTC. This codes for CASRVQGAQNYGYTF.

The CDR3 region is CASARTGAVNTEAFF. CDR3 nucleotides: TGCGCCAGCGCAAGGACAGGGGCCGTGAACACTGAAGCTTTCTTT. J is TRBJ1-1 and V is TRBV5-1; TRBD1 matches at 9 bases. Germline V gene data show CDR1 as SGHRS and CDR2 as YFSETQ. Germline trimming cut 7 bases from V and 0 bases from J; bases unmatched to any gene: 7. The CDR3 loop spans 15 amino acids.

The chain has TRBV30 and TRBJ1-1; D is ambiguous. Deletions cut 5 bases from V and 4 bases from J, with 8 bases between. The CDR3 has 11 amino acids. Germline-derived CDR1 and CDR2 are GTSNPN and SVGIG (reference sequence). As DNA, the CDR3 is TGTGCCTGGCGGAGAGTCACTGAAGCTTTCTTT. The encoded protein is CAWRRVTEAFF.

The CDR3 reads CASSFRLGQGEETQYF. The CDR3 bases are TGTGCCAGCAGCTTTAGGCTGGGACAGGGTGAAGAGACCCAGTACTTC. The chain combines TRBV5-8 with TRBJ2-5, with 9 positions matching TRBD1. This CDR3 has 16 amino acids. CDR1 and CDR2 (germline): SGHTS, YDEGEE. Germline trimming cut 2 bases from V and 3 bases from J; bases unmatched to any gene: 8.

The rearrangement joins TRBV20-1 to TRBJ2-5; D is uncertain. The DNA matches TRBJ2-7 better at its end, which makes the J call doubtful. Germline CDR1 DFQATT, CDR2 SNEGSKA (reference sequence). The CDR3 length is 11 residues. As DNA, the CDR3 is TGCAGTGCCAGTAACACCTACGAGCAGTACTTC. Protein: CSASNTYEQYF.